The 10 T cell receptor beta chains presented below share a single source sample, sequenced in a study of OX40 agonist ivuxolimab in advanced cancers. The method was immunoSEQ multiplex PCR; TCRdb's version includes in-frame clones alone and lacks a portion of them. Among 60,000 to 85,000 clones listed, roughly 94% were seen once. The specimen was CD4+ or CD8+ T cells sorted from blood, collected in a trial of the OX40 agonist ivuxolimab. These receptors were obtained from an adult with an advanced solid tumor such as melanoma, head and neck, liver or kidney cancer.

The chain joins TRBV27 to TRBJ2-3, with TRBD1 matching over 8 bases. The trim removed 8 bases at V and 0 bases at J, leaving 4 bases unmatched. The germline CDR1 and CDR2 sequences are MNHEY and SMNVEV (reference sequence). The CDR3 has 14 amino acids. The CDR3 spells CASGRQGSTDTQYF. The CDR3 DNA follows: TGTGCCAGCGGTAGACAGGGGAGCACAGATACGCAGTATTTT.

V gene TRBV25-1 combines with J gene TRBJ2-3; D might be TRBD2 (7 bases). CDR3 length: 16 residues. Germline-derived CDR1 and CDR2 are MGHDK and SYGVNS. The V and J ends lost 2 bases and 0 bases respectively, with 12 bases between them. The CDR3 region is CASSEDGGASTDTQYF. The CDR3 nucleotides are TGTGCCAGCAGTGAAGATGGGGGGGCCAGCACAGATACGCAGTATTTT. The whole variable domain, remainder taken from reference TRBV25-1 and TRBJ2-3, is EADIYQTPRYLVIGTGKKITLECSQTMGHDKMYWYQQDPGMELHLIHYSYGVNSTEKGDLSSESTVSRIRTEHFPLTLESARPSHTSQYLCASSEDGGASTDTQYFGPGTRLTVL.

The DNA for the CDR3 is TGTGCCAGCAGCGAGGGGACAGGGGAGCTGTTTTTT. Its protein is CASSEGTGELFF. This chain uses TRBV9 with TRBJ2-2; perhaps TRBD1 as D (6 bases). In germline, CDR1 is SGDLS, CDR2 YYNGEE. V gave up 3 bases and J gave up 8 bases, with 8 bases separating them. This CDR3 comprises 12 residues.

The V gene is TRBV27, the J gene TRBJ1-6, with 8 bases fitting TRBD1. The CDR3 extends over 14 amino acids. Germline V gene lookup returns CDR1 MNHEY and CDR2 SMNVEV (reference sequence). V was pared by 4 bases and J by 7 bases, with 3 bases of the junction left unmatched. CDR3 nucleotide sequence: TGTGCCAGCAGTTACGGGACAGGAAATTCACCCCTCCACTTT. It is translated as CASSYGTGNSPLHF.

The chain is built from TRBV9 and TRBJ2-7, with 10 nucleotides matching TRBD1. Germline assignment: CDR1 SGDLS and CDR2 YYNGEE. V gave up 3 bases and J gave up 4 bases; unmatched junction bases: 4. The length of the CDR3 is 14 residues. The CDR3, as DNA: TGTGCCAGCAGCGCCGGGACAGGGGAGTACGAGCAGTACTTC. Its protein is CASSAGTGEYEQYF.

CDR3 sequence: CASSLASGTIYGYTF. The CDR3 DNA follows: TGTGCCAGCAGTTTAGCTTCCGGGACGATCTATGGCTACACCTTC. The chain links TRBV27 to TRBJ1-2, with a tentative D call TRBD1 (5 bases). The CDR3 runs 15 residues. Germline V CDR1 and CDR2: MNHEY, SMNVEV (reference sequence). The V gene lost 2 bases and the J gene lost 4 bases, with 14 bases spanning the gap.

The rearrangement uses TRBV7-9 and TRBJ1-2, with 9 positions matching TRBD1. Losses at the gene ends were 4 bases for V and 6 bases for J; bases not matched to a gene: 12. The CDR3 has 16 amino acids. Germline V gene sequence: CDR1 SEHNR, CDR2 FQNEAQ (reference sequence). The CDR3 here is CASSSQRTGVAHGYTF. The CDR3, as DNA: TGTGCCAGCAGCTCCCAGAGGACAGGGGTGGCCCATGGCTACACCTTC.

This chain joins TRBV9 and TRBJ1-2; 10 positions match TRBD1. Germline CDR1 is SGDLS and CDR2 is YYNGEE. This CDR3 has 16 amino acids. The J segment lost 5 bases and the V segment lost 2 bases, leaving 9 bases of the junction unmatched. The CDR3 reads CASSVRTGGREYGYTF. The CDR3, as DNA: TGTGCCAGCAGCGTCCGGACAGGGGGAAGAGAATATGGCTACACCTTC.

This chain uses TRBV6-6 with TRBJ1-2; tentatively, D is TRBD1 (6 bases). The CDR3 extends over 13 amino acids. The germline CDR1 and CDR2 sequences are MNHNY and SVGAGI (reference sequence). Trimming left V 6 bases short and J 4 bases short, with 12 bases between. CDR3 bases: TGTGCCAGCAGCAGGGGAGGGGTCTATGGCTACACCTTC. Encoded protein: CASSRGGVYGYTF.

V and J are TRBV5-6 and TRBJ2-7; 11 bases are shared with TRBD2. In germline, CDR1 is SGHDT, CDR2 YYEEEE. The CDR3 loop spans 19 amino acids. Trimming at V came to 5 bases and at J to 0 bases, leaving 16 bases not matched to a gene. CDR3 bases: TGTGCCAGCAGGCCTACCGGGACTAGCGGCCCCAACTTCTCCTACGAGCAGTACTTC. This translates into CASRPTGTSGPNFSYEQYF.